A single sample is the source of the 24 T cell receptor beta chains below, sequenced in a study of metastatic and nonmetastatic thyroid tumors (TCRdb year 2020). No patient had received any treatment before thyroid surgery. The protocol used for the library was PCR. For sequencing, an Illumina HiSeq 4000 was employed. Starting from the raw public reads, TCRdb applied fastp trimming at Q25, assembled clones with MiXCR and retained in-frame beta chains. Here the sample has about 47,000 clones; about 25% occur a single time. Of the sample, about 3.3% is held by the ten largest clones. What was sequenced was blood. The receptors derive from a male donor with papillary thyroid cancer or a benign thyroid nodule (not recorded which). Some clones in this sample may be carry-over from other donors' samples.

This clone was found many times. This rearrangement joins TRBV18 to TRBJ1-5; no definite D call. This CDR3 comprises 13 residues. V was cut by 2 bases and J by 6 bases, with 8 bases left in between. Per the germline V gene, CDR1 is KGHSH and CDR2 is LQKENI. The CDR3 here is CASSPGVGQPQHF. CDR3 in DNA: TGTGCCAGCTCACCAGGGGTGGGTCAGCCCCAGCATTTT.

This clone was seen at least ten times. The CDR3 DNA reads as TGTGCCAGCAGCCAAGATGGGCAGGGTTGGGACGAGCAGTACTTC. As protein: CASSQDGQGWDEQYF. The rearrangement links TRBV4-2 to TRBJ2-7; maybe TRBD1 (5 bases). The CDR3 contains 15 residues. Between the trimmed V and J ends, which lost 0 bases and 5 bases, there was a span of 14 bases. Per germline, CDR1 LGHNA and CDR2 YNFKEQ.

This clone has at least ten counts. This chain uses TRBV7-2 with TRBJ1-1; TRBD1 aligns across 7 bases. Germline lookup yields CDR1 SGHTA and CDR2 FQGNSA. The CDR3 contains 18 residues. The J segment lost 1 base and the V segment lost 5 bases, leaving 16 bases of the junction unmatched. The CDR3 DNA follows: TGTGCCAGCAGCGTGTCATACAGGGGCGCTCGCCCGAACACTGAAGCTTTCTTT. Protein product: CASSVSYRGARPNTEAFF.

In regard to this clone: This may be a read error: a much more frequent sequence differs by one nucleotide. This sample also contains other DNA sequences that code for the same CDR3. The gene calls are TRBV5-6 and TRBJ2-5; TRBD2 agrees at 7 bases. Germline V gives CDR1 SGHDT, CDR2 YYEEEE. With V trimmed by 1 base and J by 7 bases, 13 bases remained unmatched. The CDR3 loop spans 16 amino acids. CDR3 protein: CASSLRGTDSGGTQYF. DNA of the CDR3: TGTGCCAGCAGCTTGCGCGGTACTGACTCGGGGGGGACCCAGTACTTC.

The chain uses TRBV4-1 and TRBJ2-2, with D uncertain. The CDR3 is 12 amino acids. Between the trimmed V and J ends, which lost 1 base and 11 bases, there was a span of 8 bases. Per germline, CDR1 MGHRA and CDR2 YSYEKL. In nucleotides, the CDR3 is TGCGCCAGCAGCCAAGGGACCCGTGAGCTGTTTTTT. This sequence encodes CASSQGTRELFF.

This clone was counted ten times or more. J is TRBJ2-3 and V is TRBV7-3, with unresolved D. The CDR3 has 13 amino acids. Germline V gene sequence: CDR1 SGHTA, CDR2 FQGTGA. Trimming pared 1 base from V and 0 bases from J, leaving 2 bases between. DNA for the CDR3: TGTGCCAGCAGCTTAAGTAGCACAGATACGCAGTATTTT. Its protein product is CASSLSSTDTQYF.

This clone was seen only a few times. The gene calls are TRBV6-1 and TRBJ1-6; D unclear. This CDR3 comprises 14 residues. Germline assignment: CDR1 MNHNS and CDR2 SASEGT. V gave up 2 bases and J gave up 14 bases, with 16 bases separating them. The DNA for the CDR3 is TGTGCCAGCAGTGAAACTTTGGAGCGAGTTTCCCTCCACTTT. Translating gives CASSETLERVSLHF.

This clone was recorded at least ten times. The V and J genes are TRBV7-3 and TRBJ2-1; TRBD2 agrees at 8 bases. From germline, CDR1 is SGHTA and CDR2 FQGTGA. Unmatched junction bases numbered 12, after V lost 5 bases and J lost 6 bases. CDR3 length equals 16 residues. The CDR3 DNA reads TGTGCCAGCAGCCCCGGGTCGCGGGAGGCATCCAATGAGCAGTTCTTC. It encodes CASSPGSREASNEQFF.

This clone was detected many times. The chain employs TRBV6-2 or TRBV6-3 and TRBJ2-7, with 8 nucleotides matching TRBD2. V was pared by 0 bases and J by 2 bases, with 6 bases of the junction left unmatched. CDR1 MNHEY and CDR2 SVGEGT come from the germline V gene. The CDR3 loop spans 16 amino acids. The CDR3 reads CASSYSSSGHTYEQYF. CDR3 in DNA: TGTGCCAGCAGTTACTCTTCTAGCGGGCACACCTACGAGCAGTACTTC.

This clone was picked up many times. The chain joins TRBV20-1 to TRBJ2-2; TRBD2 matches 7 bases. Germline V gives CDR1 DFQATT, CDR2 SNEGSKA (reference sequence). The CDR3 is 15 amino acids. J was trimmed by 3 bases and V by 6 bases; bases with no gene match: 10. The chain's CDR3 is CSAPGGATDTGELFF. As DNA, the CDR3 is TGCAGTGCCCCGGGGGGAGCGACCGACACCGGGGAGCTGTTTTTT.

The V gene is TRBV7-9, the J gene TRBJ1-2; D perhaps matches TRBD1 (5 bases). The length of the CDR3 is 14 residues. The V end lost 2 bases, the J end lost 2 bases, and 9 bases lay between the germline ends. Germline loops: CDR1 SEHNR, CDR2 FQNEAQ (reference sequence). The DNA for the CDR3 is TGTGCCAGCAGCTTACAGGGTCTAAACTATGGCTACACCTTC. Translating gives CASSLQGLNYGYTF. Combining the CDR3 with reference TRBV7-9 and TRBJ1-2 gives the whole variable domain DTGVSQNPRHKITKRGQNVTFRCDPISEHNRLYWYRQTLGQGPEFLTYFQNEAQLEKSRLLSDRFSAERPKGSFSTLEIQRTEQGDSAMYLCASSLQGLNYGYTFGSGTRLTVV.

The chain has TRBV7-2 and TRBJ1-3; the D is unclear. Germline V lookup: CDR1 SGHTA, CDR2 FQGNSA. Trimming stripped 6 bases from V and 0 bases from J, with 9 bases between. The CDR3 is 14 residues long. This chain's CDR3 is CASRPFSSGNTIYF. In DNA form, the CDR3 reads TGTGCCAGCAGACCGTTCTCCTCTGGAAACACCATATATTTT.

Judged by abundance, this clone is medium-sized (0.01 to 0.1%). V gene TRBV27 combines with J gene TRBJ2-7, with a tentative D call TRBD1 (5 bases). V gave up 4 bases and J gave up 4 bases, with 14 bases separating them. The CDR3 covers 14 residues. The germline V gene encodes CDR1 MNHEY and CDR2 SMNVEV (reference sequence). CDR3 in amino acids: CASSWKGARYEQYF. The CDR3 DNA follows: TGTGCCAGCAGTTGGAAAGGGGCTCGGTACGAGCAGTACTTC.

For this clone: A junction boundary mismatches the germline segment, possibly from a read error. For the CDR3, the DNA is TGTGCCAGCAGTCCTCAGGCAGGGACCCATCGAAGCAATCAGCCACAGCATTTT. The encoded protein is CASSPQAGTHRSNQPQHF. This chain uses TRBV12-3 or TRBV12-4 with TRBJ1-5; possibly TRBD1 for D (5 bases). The CDR3 extends over 18 amino acids.

The J gene is TRBJ2-7, the V gene TRBV4-3; D call uncertain. The CDR3 length is 15 residues. Trimming pared 2 bases from V and 0 bases from J, leaving 11 bases between. Germline lookup yields CDR1 LGHNA and CDR2 YSLEER. The CDR3 loop reads CASSQTVLSSYEQYF. In DNA, the CDR3 is TGCGCCAGCAGCCAAACGGTCCTGAGCTCCTACGAGCAGTACTTC.

Within the sample, this clone is medium-sized. The chain carries TRBV27 and TRBJ2-7; possible D gene TRBD1, 5 bases. V lost 5 bases, J lost 1 base, and 12 bases lay in between. From germline, CDR1 is MNHEY and CDR2 SMNVEV (reference sequence). The CDR3 loop spans 14 amino acids. The CDR3 here is CASSRQGSSYEQYF. DNA for the CDR3: TGTGCCAGCAGTCGCCAGGGTAGTTCCTACGAGCAGTACTTC.

This clone was counted between two and nine times. The rearrangement joins TRBV12-3 or TRBV12-4 to TRBJ2-7, with D possibly matching TRBD1 (6 bases). Trimming removed 4 bases from V and 6 bases from J, with 7 bases in between. CDR3 length: 11 residues. The CDR3 bases are TGTGCCAGCAGTTCCAGGGGCGAGCAGTACTTC. Amino acids: CASSSRGEQYF.

This chain connects TRBV28 to TRBJ1-2, with a weak D call TRBD1 (5 bases). CDR3 length: 13 residues. CDR1 is MDHEN and CDR2 is SYDVKM in the germline V gene. The V and J ends lost 1 base and 7 bases respectively, with 10 bases between them. This CDR3 is CASSLSRGSGYTF. The DNA of the CDR3 is TGTGCCAGCAGTTTATCCCGGGGGTCTGGCTACACCTTC.

This clone appeared a few times. A much larger clone differs by one base, so this may be a read error. Other DNA sequences in the same sample also yield this CDR3. This chain links TRBV5-6 with TRBJ2-7; 11 nucleotides agree with TRBD1. V was pared by 4 bases and J by 5 bases, with 14 bases of the junction left unmatched. This CDR3 has 17 amino acids. Germline CDR1 SGHDT, CDR2 YYEEEE. CDR3 residues: CASSRLAGGTGGNEQYF. The CDR3 region has the DNA TGTGCCAGCAGCCGTCTTGCGGGAGGGACAGGGGGTAACGAGCAGTACTTC.

This clone was seen at least ten times. CDR3 loop: CASSPQLGSGETQYF. The CDR3, as DNA: TGTGCCAGCAGCCCCCAGTTGGGGAGTGGGGAGACCCAGTACTTC. The rearrangement joins TRBV7-8 to TRBJ2-5, with a weak D call TRBD2 (5 bases). The V gene lost 5 bases and the J gene lost 5 bases, with 18 bases spanning the gap. This CDR3 has 15 residues. CDR1 and CDR2 (germline): SGHVS, FQNEAQ.

The V gene is TRBV7-2, the J gene TRBJ2-7; TRBD2 aligns across 10 bases. This CDR3 has 15 residues. The junction had 5 bases not matched to a gene; V was cut back by 1 base and J by 5 bases. The germline V gene encodes CDR1 SGHTA and CDR2 FQGNSA. The CDR3 sequence: CASSLENSGRNEQYF. The CDR3, as DNA: TGTGCCAGCAGCTTAGAGAATAGCGGGAGGAACGAGCAGTACTTC.

The V gene is TRBV11-2, the J gene TRBJ1-2, with a possible D match to TRBD1 (5 bases). Trimming pared 5 bases from V and 7 bases from J, leaving 20 bases between. This CDR3 comprises 15 residues. Per the germline V gene, CDR1 is SGHAT and CDR2 is FQNNGV. DNA for the CDR3: TGTGCCAGCAGCGCGAAGATAAACGGGGCTGGTGGCTACACCTTC. This sequence encodes CASSAKINGAGGYTF.

The V and J genes are TRBV7-2 and TRBJ2-7; TRBD2 might be the D (5 bases). This CDR3 has 14 amino acids. The V end was cut by 0 bases, the J end by 5 bases, with 11 bases between. The V gene's germline CDR1 is SGHTA and CDR2 FQGNSA. In nucleotides, the CDR3 is TGTGCCAGCAGCTTAGCGGGAGCGAGGGACGAGCAGTACTTC. Encoded protein: CASSLAGARDEQYF.

This clone has just one count. The genes are TRBV30 and TRBJ2-2, with 10 bases fitting TRBD2. V trimming: 0 bases; J trimming: 6 bases; junction bases outside the gene matches: 7. The germline gives CDR1 GTSNPN, CDR2 SVGIG (reference sequence). The CDR3 is made up of 16 amino acids. In DNA, the CDR3 is TGTGCCTGGAGTGTAGGCGCTAGCGGGAGTCCCGGGGAGCTGTTTTTT. Translation: CAWSVGASGSPGELFF.